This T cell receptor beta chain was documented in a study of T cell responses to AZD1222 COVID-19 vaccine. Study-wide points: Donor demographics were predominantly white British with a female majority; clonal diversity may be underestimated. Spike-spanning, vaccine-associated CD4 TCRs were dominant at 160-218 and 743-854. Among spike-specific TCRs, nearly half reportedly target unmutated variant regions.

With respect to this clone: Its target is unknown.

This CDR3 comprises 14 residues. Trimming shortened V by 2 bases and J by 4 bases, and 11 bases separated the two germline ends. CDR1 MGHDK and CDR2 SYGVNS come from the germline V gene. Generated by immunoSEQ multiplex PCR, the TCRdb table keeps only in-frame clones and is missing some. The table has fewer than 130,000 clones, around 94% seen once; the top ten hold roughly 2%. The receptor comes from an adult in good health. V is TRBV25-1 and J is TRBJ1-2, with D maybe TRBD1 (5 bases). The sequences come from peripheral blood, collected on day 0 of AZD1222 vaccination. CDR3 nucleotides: TGTGCCAGCAGTGAACCGGGACCCATCTATGGCTACACCTTC. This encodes CASSEPGPIYGYTF.